These T cell receptor beta chains were read from a single sample in a study of cytomegalovirus exposure and HLA in healthy donors. Sequenced by immunoSEQ multiplex PCR; TCRdb stores in-frame clones only, minus some. This specimen shows about 140,000 clones; the ten leading clones hold 2.2%. Sample: PBMCs. The receptors were sampled from a woman aged 18-29 years in good health and CMV-seronegative. CDR3s include the opening cysteine and the closing phenylalanine or tryptophan. Fields, in order: J gene, clone size, V gene, D gene, CDR3 protein, CDR3 DNA. D genes are given only for firm matches. Size tells how often a clone was seen (once, few, many) or the class of an expanded clone, and some rows leave it out.

TRBJ1-1 . TRBV5-1 TRBD1 CASSLYGTVDMNTEAFF TGCGCCAGCAGCCTGTACGGGACAGTTGACATGAACACTGAAGCTTTCTTT
TRBJ2-3 . TRBV9 . CASSAVTDTQYF TGTGCCAGCAGCGCAGTTACAGATACGCAGTATTTT
TRBJ1-4 . TRBV5-6 . CASSSLRQVSNEKLFF TGTGCCAGCAGTTCTCTCCGACAGGTGTCTAATGAAAAACTGTTTTTT
TRBJ1-1 . TRBV29-1 TRBD1 CSASGTGGLEAFF TGCAGCGCCTCCGGGACAGGAGGACTTGAAGCTTTCTTT
TRBJ1-6 . TRBV6-1 TRBD1 CASSARDRESYNSPLHF TGTGCCAGCAGTGCGCGGGACAGGGAGTCCTATAATTCACCCCTCCACTTT
TRBJ2-7 . TRBV7-2 TRBD2 CASSSRWTSVYEQYF TGTGCCAGCAGCTCCCGATGGACTAGCGTGTACGAGCAGTACTTC
TRBJ2-3 . TRBV5-1 . CASSPQGLGTDTQYF TGCGCCAGCAGCCCCCAGGGGCTCGGGACAGATACGCAGTATTTT
TRBJ2-7 . TRBV7-9 TRBD2 CASSLARASGNYEQYF TGTGCCAGCAGCTTAGCGAGGGCTAGCGGGAACTACGAGCAGTACTTC
TRBJ2-1 . TRBV18 TRBD2 CASSPPEAGGYNEQFF TGTGCCAGCTCACCACCCGAAGCGGGAGGGTACAATGAGCAGTTCTTC
TRBJ1-1 . TRBV2 . CASSQQGNTEAFF TGTGCCAGCAGTCAACAGGGTAACACTGAAGCTTTCTTT
TRBJ1-1 . TRBV29-1 TRBD1 CSVRSQGGTEAFF TGCAGCGTCAGAAGCCAGGGGGGTACTGAAGCTTTCTTT
TRBJ2-3 . TRBV5-6 TRBD1 CASSPGTGSADTQYF TGTGCCAGCAGCCCGGGGACAGGAAGTGCAGATACGCAGTATTTT
TRBJ1-2 . TRBV7-9 TRBD1 CASSLAGQGARLGYTF TGTGCCAGCAGCTTAGCCGGACAGGGGGCAAGGCTGGGCTACACCTTC
TRBJ1-1 . TRBV19 . CASTKGQTNTEAFF TGTGCCAGTACCAAAGGACAGACCAACACTGAAGCTTTCTTT
TRBJ2-1 . TRBV19 . CASNREGSYNEQFF TGTGCCAGTAATCGGGAAGGCTCCTACAATGAGCAGTTCTTC
TRBJ1-2 . TRBV28 TRBD1 CASSGTGSNYGYTF TGTGCCAGCAGTGGGACAGGGTCTAACTATGGCTACACCTTC
TRBJ1-1 . TRBV9 . CASSVGTPTEAFF TGTGCCAGCAGCGTAGGCACACCCACTGAAGCTTTCTTT
TRBJ1-5 . TRBV6-1 . CASKRGNQPQHF TGTGCCAGCAAAAGGGGAAATCAGCCCCAGCATTTT
TRBJ2-2 . TRBV13 TRBD1 CASSLGTGRTGELFF TGTGCCAGCAGCTTAGGGACAGGGCGGACCGGGGAGCTGTTTTTT
TRBJ2-1 . TRBV7-6 TRBD2 CASSLVTASGTNEQFF TGTGCCAGCAGCTTAGTAACGGCTAGCGGGACGAATGAGCAGTTCTTC
TRBJ2-1 medium-sized TRBV6-4 TRBD2 CASSDGTSNEQFF TGTGCCAGCAGTGACGGGACTAGCAATGAGCAGTTCTTC
TRBJ2-3 . TRBV19 TRBD2 CASSVLAASTDTQYF TGTGCCAGTAGTGTACTAGCGGCAAGCACAGATACGCAGTATTTT
TRBJ2-3 . TRBV7-8 . CASSLPELVTDTQYF TGTGCCAGCAGCTTACCAGAACTAGTAACAGATACGCAGTATTTT
TRBJ2-7 . TRBV5-5 . CASSFRAEQYF TGTGCCAGCAGCTTCCGCGCCGAGCAGTACTTC
TRBJ1-3 . TRBV2 TRBD1 CASSEQGDGNTIYF TGTGCCAGCAGTGAGCAGGGGGATGGAAACACCATATATTTT
TRBJ1-4 . TRBV6-5 TRBD1 CASSYSTGTSEKLFF TGTGCCAGCAGTTACTCGACAGGGACTAGTGAAAAACTGTTTTTT
TRBJ2-7 . TRBV7-8 TRBD1 CASSLVQGAGYEQYF TGTGCCAGCAGCTTAGTCCAGGGGGCAGGGTACGAGCAGTACTTC
TRBJ1-4 . TRBV6-5 . CATYRARGEKLFF TGTGCCACGTACAGGGCCAGAGGTGAAAAACTGTTTTTT
TRBJ2-5 . TRBV5-4 TRBD2 CASRGTSGSQETRYF TGTGCCAGCAGGGGCACTAGCGGGAGTCAGGAGACCCGGTACTTC
TRBJ2-1 . TRBV30 TRBD2 CAWSPALTSGPYNEQFF TGTGCCTGGAGCCCCGCGTTGACTAGCGGCCCTTACAATGAGCAGTTCTTC
TRBJ1-2 . TRBV29-1 TRBD1 CSVQTGAEYGYTF TGCAGCGTTCAGACAGGGGCTGAGTATGGCTACACCTTC
TRBJ2-5 . TRBV27 TRBD2 CASRLQLAREETQYF TGTGCCAGCAGGCTGCAACTAGCGAGGGAAGAGACCCAGTACTTC
TRBJ2-1 . TRBV29-1 TRBD2 CSVQLAGEGTYNEQFF TGCAGCGTTCAGCTAGCGGGAGAGGGGACTTACAATGAGCAGTTCTTC
TRBJ2-3 . TRBV4-1 TRBD2 CASSQDAFIAGETDTQYF TGCGCCAGCAGCCAAGACGCTTTCATAGCGGGAGAGACAGATACGCAGTATTTT